The source of this T cell receptor beta chain is a study of cytomegalovirus exposure and HLA in healthy donors. Though probably carrying unrecorded immune exposures, donors were nominally healthy at sampling. V gave up 5 bases and J gave up 0 bases, with 8 bases separating them. The CDR3 is made up of 13 amino acids. Germline V gene sequence: CDR1 SGHRS, CDR2 YFSETQ. PCR primers comprised 60 Vbeta and 13 Jbeta primers. Clones were sequenced by immunoSEQ multiplex PCR, and TCRdb holds only the in-frame ones, with some missing. The sample comprises about 140,000 clones, approximately 70% of which are singletons, and 6.5% rests with the top ten.

Sequencing used PBMCs. The TCR originated in a woman aged 55-70 years in good health and CMV-seronegative. The chain combines TRBV5-1 with TRBJ1-1; a weak D match, TRBD1 (5 bases). CDR3 coding DNA: TGCGCCAGCAGTGACAGTCTGAACACTGAAGCTTTCTTT. This sequence encodes CASSDSLNTEAFF.